Listed here are 25 T cell receptor beta chains from one sample, sequenced in a study of cytomegalovirus exposure and HLA in healthy donors. Use of 60 Vbeta and 13 Jbeta primers characterized the PCR. Generated by immunoSEQ multiplex PCR, the TCRdb table keeps only in-frame clones and is missing some. This sample carries some 100,000 clones, more than 65% of them seen once, and the ten largest clones take over 9.5%. Sequences were obtained from PBMCs. These receptors all stem from a man aged 35 to 55 in good health and CMV-seropositive.

This clone turned up a few times. This chain uses TRBV25-1 with TRBJ1-2, with D possibly matching TRBD1 (6 bases). Germline lookup yields CDR1 MGHDK and CDR2 SYGVNS. The CDR3 runs 14 residues. Trimming cost V 7 bases and J 4 bases, with 16 bases left between them. For the CDR3, the DNA is TGTGCCAGCACGGGGACGGGGGGCGCCTATGGCTACACCTTC. It is translated as CASTGTGGAYGYTF.

The CDR3 sequence: CASSPPGGNQPQHF. The CDR3, as DNA: TGTGCCAGCAGCCCACCAGGGGGCAATCAGCCCCAGCATTTT. V is TRBV7-9 and J is TRBJ1-5, with D perhaps TRBD1 (6 bases). Trimming took off 5 bases at V and 2 bases at J, with 10 bases between the two ends. The CDR3 runs 14 residues. Germline values: CDR1 SEHNR, CDR2 FQNEAQ (reference sequence).

The rearrangement uses TRBV29-1 and TRBJ2-5; D is possibly TRBD2 (7 bases). Trimming shortened V by 4 bases and J by 5 bases, and 14 bases separated the two germline ends. The CDR3 consists of 13 residues. Germline V gene sequence: CDR1 SQVTM, CDR2 ANQGSEA. CDR3 sequence (DNA): TGCAGCGTTGTCCGCGGGGGCTTGGAGACCCAGTACTTC. This gives the protein CSVVRGGLETQYF.

This chain uses TRBV9 with TRBJ1-6; D is unresolved. Trimming took 1 base from V and 6 from J, leaving 11 bases between them. Germline CDR1 reads SGDLS; CDR2 reads YYNGEE. The CDR3 spans 15 residues. As DNA, the CDR3 is TGTGCCAGCAGCGTATCACCAGATGGTAATTCACCCCTCCACTTT. Protein: CASSVSPDGNSPLHF.

The chain joins TRBV19 to TRBJ2-3, with TRBD2 as a possible D gene (5 bases). Per the germline V gene, CDR1 is LNHDA and CDR2 is SQIVND (reference sequence). The CDR3 loop spans 14 amino acids. V was cut by 5 bases and J by 1 base, with 10 bases left in between. CDR3 in amino acids: CASSVGSGTDTQYF. The CDR3 region has the DNA TGTGCCAGTAGTGTAGGTAGCGGCACAGATACGCAGTATTTT.

This chain links TRBV5-4 with TRBJ2-5; 11 positions match TRBD2. The CDR3 has 15 amino acids. V lost 4 bases and J lost 3; bases outside the gene matches: 5. Germline V gene data show CDR1 as SGHNT and CDR2 as YYREEE (reference sequence). The CDR3 DNA reads as TGTGCCAGCAGCCCACGACTAGCGGGGAAAGAGACCCAGTACTTC. This encodes CASSPRLAGKETQYF.

This rearrangement joins TRBV28 to TRBJ1-1, with D possibly being TRBD1 (6 bases). V was trimmed by 5 bases and J by 12 bases, leaving 16 bases between them. Per germline, CDR1 MDHEN and CDR2 SYDVKM. The CDR3 is made up of 12 amino acids. The CDR3 reads CASSPWDTETFF. The CDR3 coding sequence is TGTGCCAGCAGTCCATGGGACACGGAGACTTTCTTT.

The CDR3 DNA reads TGCGCCAGCAGCGGGGTGGGCCAGGGAAATGAAAAACTGTTTTTT. Translation gives CASSGVGQGNEKLFF. The J gene is TRBJ1-4, the V gene TRBV5-1, with D maybe TRBD1 (5 bases). Trimming cost V 4 bases and J 5 bases, with 15 bases left between them. The length of the CDR3 is 15 residues. In germline, CDR1 is SGHRS, CDR2 YFSETQ.

This clone was seen a single time. J is TRBJ2-2 and V is TRBV9, with D uncertain. Germline V gene lookup returns CDR1 SGDLS and CDR2 YYNGEE. The germline V and J ends were trimmed by 0 bases and 6 bases, with 9 bases remaining between them. The CDR3 has 14 amino acids. CDR3 sequence (DNA): TGTGCCAGCAGCGTAGGTAGCCTAGCCGGGGAGCTGTTTTTT. It yields the protein CASSVGSLAGELFF.

This chain links TRBV6-1 with TRBJ2-5; D gene unclear. V was trimmed by 5 bases and J by 5 bases, leaving 15 bases between them. The CDR3 extends over 14 amino acids. Germline V gene data show CDR1 as MNHNS and CDR2 as SASEGT. The CDR3, as DNA: TGTGCCAGCAGTTCACCCAGGCTCCAGGAGACCCAGTACTTC. Translating it yields CASSSPRLQETQYF.

CDR3 coding DNA: TGTGCCAGCAGTGATCGGGACAGGGGGAAATACGAGCAGTACTTC. Translation gives CASSDRDRGKYEQYF. This chain uses TRBV7-9 with TRBJ2-7, with TRBD1 identical over 11 bases. CDR1 and CDR2 (germline): SEHNR, FQNEAQ (reference sequence). With 6 bases clipped from V and 4 bases from J, the junction kept 8 bases outside the gene matches. The CDR3 is made up of 15 amino acids.

V gene TRBV6-1 combines with J gene TRBJ2-1, with TRBD1 matching over 8 bases. Trimming at V came to 2 bases and at J to 8 bases, leaving 8 bases not matched to a gene. Per germline, CDR1 MNHNS and CDR2 SASEGT. The CDR3 totals 15 residues. The CDR3 nucleotides read TGTGCCAGCAGTGAATTACGGACAGGGTCTTATGAGCAGTTCTTC. Translating gives CASSELRTGSYEQFF.

The V call is TRBV6-1, the J call TRBJ1-5; the match to TRBD1 covers 10 bases. This CDR3 has 15 residues. Germline V gene data show CDR1 as MNHNS and CDR2 as SASEGT. Germline trimming cut 4 bases from V and 6 bases from J; bases unmatched to any gene: 6. CDR3 nucleotides: TGTGCCAGCAGTGCCTCCGGACAGGGGGTTCAGCCCCAGCATTTT. This sequence encodes CASSASGQGVQPQHF.

The chain recombines TRBV5-1 with TRBJ2-1; D may be TRBD2 (7 bases). The ends were cut back, 0 bases at V and 9 bases at J, with 19 bases in the middle. Germline lookup yields CDR1 SGHRS and CDR2 YFSETQ. The CDR3 loop spans 16 amino acids. Written as DNA, the CDR3 is TGCGCCAGCAGCTTGGAAGGGGGGGTCCTTTTCGGTGAGCAGTTCTTC. Protein sequence: CASSLEGGVLFGEQFF.

The CDR3 coding sequence is TGTGCCAGCAGTTTTCAGGGGGATCAGCCCCAGCATTTT. This encodes CASSFQGDQPQHF. J is TRBJ1-5 and V is TRBV27, with TRBD1 matching 7 bases. J gave up 5 bases and V 3 bases, and 1 base lay outside the gene matches. Germline V gene data show CDR1 as MNHEY and CDR2 as SMNVEV (reference sequence). The CDR3 contains 13 residues.

The chain uses TRBV6-5 and TRBJ2-3; 7 nucleotides match TRBD1. After removal of 6 bases from V and 1 base from J, the junction contained 7 bases not matched to a gene. CDR3 length: 15 residues. Germline V gives CDR1 MNHEY, CDR2 SVGAGI. The CDR3 region has the DNA TGTGCCAGCAGCCAAGGGGGCTCTGGCACAGATACGCAGTATTTT. It codes for CASSQGGSGTDTQYF.

The V and J genes are TRBV28 and TRBJ1-5, with D maybe TRBD1 (5 bases). The CDR3 extends over 13 amino acids. Trimming stripped 3 bases from V and 6 bases from J, with 9 bases between. From germline, CDR1 is MDHEN and CDR2 SYDVKM. This chain's CDR3 is CASSLVGAQPQHF. The CDR3 coding sequence is TGTGCCAGCAGTTTGGTAGGGGCTCAGCCCCAGCATTTT.

This chain connects TRBV7-8 to TRBJ1-4, with 9 bases that match TRBD1. The CDR3 runs to 18 residues. Trimming removed 5 bases from V and 4 bases from J; junction bases left unmatched: 14. Germline V gene data show CDR1 as SGHVS and CDR2 as FQNEAQ. Here the CDR3 DNA reads TGTGCCAGCAGCCGTGACAGGGGGTCCGGATTTATTAATGAAAAACTGTTTTTT. As protein: CASSRDRGSGFINEKLFF.

The gene calls are TRBV6-5 and TRBJ1-4; D is unclear. Trimming shortened V by 7 bases and J by 8 bases, and 23 bases separated the two germline ends. Germline-derived CDR1 and CDR2 are MNHEY and SVGAGI. This CDR3 has 16 residues. CDR3 DNA: TGTGCCAGCACATACTCCTCCCCCCCGGGTCGGGAAAAACTGTTTTTT. Its protein is CASTYSSPPGREKLFF.

This clone showed up just a few times. This chain uses TRBV5-5 with TRBJ2-3; the match to TRBD2 covers 9 bases. The CDR3 is 15 residues long. CDR1 and CDR2 (germline): SGHKS, YYEKEE (reference sequence). Trimming removed 4 bases from V and 4 bases from J; junction bases left unmatched: 7. The CDR3 reads CASSKLAGRADTQYF. The CDR3 DNA follows: TGTGCCAGCAGCAAACTAGCGGGTAGGGCAGATACGCAGTATTTT.

The gene calls are TRBV21-1 and TRBJ1-1. TRBV21-1 is marked as a pseudogene. This CDR3 has 15 amino acids. CDR3 region: CASSSLWRGGKGAFF. CDR3 DNA sequence: TGTGCCAGCAGCTCTTTGTGGAGGGGCGGGAAAGGAGCTTTCTTT.

The chain recombines TRBV28 with TRBJ2-2; D possibly corresponds to TRBD2 (6 bases). Between the trimmed V and J ends, which lost 2 bases and 7 bases, there was a span of 17 bases. This CDR3 is 16 amino acids long. CDR1 MDHEN and CDR2 SYDVKM come from the germline V gene. DNA for the CDR3: TGTGCCAGCAGTTTAGTCGGGACTCCAAAAATCGGGGAGCTGTTTTTT. Amino acid sequence: CASSLVGTPKIGELFF. The entire variable domain, with the rest obtained from reference TRBV28 and TRBJ2-2, is as follows: DVKVTQSSRYLVKRTGEKVFLECVQDMDHENMFWYRQDPGLGLRLIYFSYDVKMKEKGDIPEGYSVSREKKERFSLILESASTNQTSMYLCASSLVGTPKIGELFFGEGSRLTVL.

This clone has just a few counts. The genes are TRBV5-5 and TRBJ2-7; 7 bases fit TRBD1. The CDR3 spans 13 residues. From germline, CDR1 is SGHKS and CDR2 YYEKEE (reference sequence). V was pared by 4 bases and J by 3 bases, with 4 bases of the junction left unmatched. CDR3 sequence: CASSPDRIYEQYF. CDR3 in DNA: TGTGCCAGCAGCCCGGACAGGATCTACGAGCAGTACTTC.

CDR3 region: CASSRAGADYGYTF. CDR3 coding DNA: TGTGCCAGCAGCCGGGCGGGGGCCGACTATGGCTACACCTTC. The chain couples TRBV11-2 to TRBJ1-2; D is possibly TRBD1 (6 bases). The V and J ends lost 5 bases and 3 bases respectively, with 13 bases between them. The CDR3 extends over 14 amino acids. The V gene's germline CDR1 is SGHAT and CDR2 FQNNGV.

V gene TRBV29-1 combines with J gene TRBJ2-5; TRBD1 might be the D (5 bases). The end of the DNA is better explained by TRBJ2-7, so the J call may be wrong. Germline V gene lookup returns CDR1 SQVTM and CDR2 ANQGSEA. This CDR3 comprises 12 residues. CDR3 sequence reads: CSVDDSSYEQYF. CDR3 nucleotide sequence: TGCAGCGTTGATGACAGCTCCTACGAGCAGTACTTC.